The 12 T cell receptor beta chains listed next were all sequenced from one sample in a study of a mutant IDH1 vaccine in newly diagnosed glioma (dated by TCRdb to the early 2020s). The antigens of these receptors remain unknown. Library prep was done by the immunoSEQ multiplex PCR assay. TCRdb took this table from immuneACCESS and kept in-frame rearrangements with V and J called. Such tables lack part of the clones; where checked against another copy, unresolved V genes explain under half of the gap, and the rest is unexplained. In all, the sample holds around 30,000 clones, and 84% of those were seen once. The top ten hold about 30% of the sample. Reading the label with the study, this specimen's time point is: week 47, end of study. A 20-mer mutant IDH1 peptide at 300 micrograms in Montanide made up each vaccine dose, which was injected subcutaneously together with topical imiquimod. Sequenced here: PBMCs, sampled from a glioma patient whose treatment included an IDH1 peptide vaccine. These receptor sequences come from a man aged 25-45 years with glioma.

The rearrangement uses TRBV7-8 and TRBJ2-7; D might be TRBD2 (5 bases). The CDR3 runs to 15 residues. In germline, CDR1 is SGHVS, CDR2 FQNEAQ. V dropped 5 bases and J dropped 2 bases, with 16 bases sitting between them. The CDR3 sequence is CASSARARPTYEQYF. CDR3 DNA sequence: TGTGCCAGCAGCGCGCGGGCACGACCGACCTACGAGCAGTACTTC. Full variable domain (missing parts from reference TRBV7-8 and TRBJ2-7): GAGVSQSPRYKVAKRGQDVALRCDPISGHVSLFWYQQALGQGPEFLTYFQNEAQLDKSGLPSDRFFAERPEGSVSTLKIQRTQQEDSAVYLCASSARARPTYEQYFGPGTRLTVT.

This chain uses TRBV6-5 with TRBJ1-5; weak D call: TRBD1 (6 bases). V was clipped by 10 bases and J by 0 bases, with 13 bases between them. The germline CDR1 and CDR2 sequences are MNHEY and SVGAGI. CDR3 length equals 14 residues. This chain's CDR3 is CATHRVGSNQPQHF. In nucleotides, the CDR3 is TGTGCCACCCACAGGGTGGGTAGCAATCAGCCCCAGCATTTT.

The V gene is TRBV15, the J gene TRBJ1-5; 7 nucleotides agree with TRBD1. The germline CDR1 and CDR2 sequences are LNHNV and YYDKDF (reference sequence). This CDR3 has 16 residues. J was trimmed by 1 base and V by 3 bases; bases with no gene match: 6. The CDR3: CATSSFRGNSNQPQHF. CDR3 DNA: TGTGCCACCAGCAGTTTCAGGGGGAACAGCAATCAGCCCCAGCATTTT. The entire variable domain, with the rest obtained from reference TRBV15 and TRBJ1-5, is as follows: DAMVIQNPRYQVTQFGKPVTLSCSQTLNHNVMYWYQQKSSQAPKLLFHYYDKDFNNEADTPDNFQSRRPNTSFCFLDIRSPGLGDTAMYLCATSSFRGNSNQPQHFGDGTRLSIL.

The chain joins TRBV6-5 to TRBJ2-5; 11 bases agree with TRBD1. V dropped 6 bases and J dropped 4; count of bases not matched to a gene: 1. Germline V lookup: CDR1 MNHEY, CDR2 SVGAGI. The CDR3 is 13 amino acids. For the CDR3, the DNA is TGTGCCAGCAGGGGACAGGGGGGAGAGACCCAGTACTTC. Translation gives CASRGQGGETQYF.

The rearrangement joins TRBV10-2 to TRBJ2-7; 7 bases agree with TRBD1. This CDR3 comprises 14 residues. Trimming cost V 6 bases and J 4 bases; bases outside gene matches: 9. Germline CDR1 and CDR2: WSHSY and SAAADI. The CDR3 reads CASRLPETGYEQYF. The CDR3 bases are TGCGCCAGCAGACTCCCCGAGACAGGGTACGAGCAGTACTTC.

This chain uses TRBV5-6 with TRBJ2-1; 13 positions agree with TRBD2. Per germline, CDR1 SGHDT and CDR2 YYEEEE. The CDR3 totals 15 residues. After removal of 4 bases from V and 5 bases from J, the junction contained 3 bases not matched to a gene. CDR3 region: CASSLGTSGNNEQFF. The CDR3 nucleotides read TGTGCCAGCAGCCTCGGGACTAGCGGGAACAATGAGCAGTTCTTC.

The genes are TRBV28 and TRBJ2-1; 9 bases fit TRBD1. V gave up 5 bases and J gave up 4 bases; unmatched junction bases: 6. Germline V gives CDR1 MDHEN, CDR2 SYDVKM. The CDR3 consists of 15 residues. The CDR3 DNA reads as TGTGCCAGCAGTCCCCCGGACAGGGGATACAATGAGCAGTTCTTC. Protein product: CASSPPDRGYNEQFF.

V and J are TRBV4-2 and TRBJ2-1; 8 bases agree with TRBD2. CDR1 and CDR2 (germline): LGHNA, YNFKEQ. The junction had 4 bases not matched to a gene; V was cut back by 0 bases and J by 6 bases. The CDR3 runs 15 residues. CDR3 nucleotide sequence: TGTGCCAGCAGCCAAGACTGGCGGGGGGTCAATGAGCAGTTCTTC. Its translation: CASSQDWRGVNEQFF.

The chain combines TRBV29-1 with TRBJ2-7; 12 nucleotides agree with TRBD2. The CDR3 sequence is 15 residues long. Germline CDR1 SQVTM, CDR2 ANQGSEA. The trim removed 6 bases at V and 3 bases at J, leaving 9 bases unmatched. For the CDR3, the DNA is TGCAGCGTCCAAGGGCTAGCGGGGGGGTTCTACGAGCAGTACTTC. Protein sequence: CSVQGLAGGFYEQYF.

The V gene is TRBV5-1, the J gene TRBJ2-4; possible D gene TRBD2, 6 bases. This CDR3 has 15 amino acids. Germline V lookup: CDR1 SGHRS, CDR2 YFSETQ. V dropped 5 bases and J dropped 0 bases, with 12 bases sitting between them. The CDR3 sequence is CASSNTGVAKNIQYF. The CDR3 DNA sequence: TGCGCCAGCAGTAACACGGGGGTAGCCAAAAACATTCAGTACTTC.

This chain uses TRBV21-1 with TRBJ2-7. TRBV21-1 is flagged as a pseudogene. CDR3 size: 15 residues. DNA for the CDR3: TGTGCCAGCAGCAATGAGGGACCCCAGACGGGCGAGCAGTACTTC. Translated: CASSNEGPQTGEQYF.

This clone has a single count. The CDR3 sequence is CASSVTGVGNTIYF. The CDR3 DNA reads TGTGCCAGCAGCGTCACAGGTGTGGGAAACACCATATATTTT. The chain joins TRBV7-9 to TRBJ1-3, with a tentative D call TRBD1 (5 bases). This CDR3 contains 14 residues. Germline V gene lookup returns CDR1 SEHNR and CDR2 FQNEAQ (reference sequence). The V end was cut by 5 bases, the J end by 4 bases, with 12 bases between. The entire variable domain, with the rest obtained from reference TRBV7-9 and TRBJ1-3, is as follows: DTGVSQNPRHKITKRGQNVTFRCDPISEHNRLYWYRQTLGQGPEFLTYFQNEAQLEKSRLLSDRFSAERPKGSFSTLEIQRTEQGDSAMYLCASSVTGVGNTIYFGEGSWLTVV.